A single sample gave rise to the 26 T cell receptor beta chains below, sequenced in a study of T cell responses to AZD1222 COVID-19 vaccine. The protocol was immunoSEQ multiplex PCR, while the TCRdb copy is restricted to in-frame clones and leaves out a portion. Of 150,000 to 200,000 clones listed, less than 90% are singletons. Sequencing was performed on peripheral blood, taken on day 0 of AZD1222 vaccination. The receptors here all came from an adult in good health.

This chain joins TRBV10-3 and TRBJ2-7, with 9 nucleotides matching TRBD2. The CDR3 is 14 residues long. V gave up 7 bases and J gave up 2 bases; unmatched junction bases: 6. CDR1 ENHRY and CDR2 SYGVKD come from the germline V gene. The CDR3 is CAIIKREAAYEQYF. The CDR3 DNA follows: TGTGCCATCATTAAGCGGGAGGCCGCCTACGAGCAGTACTTC.

The CDR3 is CASSLVWNSPLHF. CDR3 nucleotide sequence: TGTGCCAGCAGCCTAGTGTGGAATTCACCCCTCCACTTT. This chain links TRBV9 with TRBJ1-6; D is undetermined. The V gene's germline CDR1 is SGDLS and CDR2 YYNGEE. The length of the CDR3 is 13 residues. Trimming took 4 bases from V and 7 from J, leaving 9 bases between them.

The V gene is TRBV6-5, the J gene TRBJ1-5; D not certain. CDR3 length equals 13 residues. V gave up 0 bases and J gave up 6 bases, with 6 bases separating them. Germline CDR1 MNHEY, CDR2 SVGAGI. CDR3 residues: CASSYSIRQPQHF. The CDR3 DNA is TGTGCCAGCAGTTACTCGATACGTCAGCCCCAGCATTTT.

CDR3 region: CASSLQGGDYGYTF. For the CDR3, the DNA is TGTGCCAGCAGCTTGCAGGGCGGCGACTATGGCTACACCTTC. The rearrangement uses TRBV5-5 and TRBJ1-2, with D perhaps matching TRBD1 (5 bases). CDR3 length: 14 amino acids. Germline assignment: CDR1 SGHKS and CDR2 YYEKEE (reference sequence). V was trimmed by 1 base and J by 3 bases, leaving 10 bases between them.

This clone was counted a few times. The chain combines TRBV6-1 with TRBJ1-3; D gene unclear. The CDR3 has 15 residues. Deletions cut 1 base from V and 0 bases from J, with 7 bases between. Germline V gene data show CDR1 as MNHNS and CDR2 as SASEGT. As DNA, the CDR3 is TGTGCCAGCAGTGAAGGAATCTACTCTGGAAACACCATATATTTT. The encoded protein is CASSEGIYSGNTIYF.

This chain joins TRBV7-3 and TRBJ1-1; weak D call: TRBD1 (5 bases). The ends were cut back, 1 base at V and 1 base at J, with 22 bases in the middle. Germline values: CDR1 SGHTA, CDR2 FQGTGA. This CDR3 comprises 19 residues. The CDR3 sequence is CASSLRGDRTGIPNTEAFF. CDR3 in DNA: TGTGCCAGCAGCTTAAGAGGGGACCGCACCGGGATACCGAACACTGAAGCTTTCTTT.

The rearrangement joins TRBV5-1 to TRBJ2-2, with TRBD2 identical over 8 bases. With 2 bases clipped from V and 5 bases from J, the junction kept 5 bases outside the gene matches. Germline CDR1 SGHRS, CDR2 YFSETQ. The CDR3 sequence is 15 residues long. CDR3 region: CASSLTSGGTGELFF. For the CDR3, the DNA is TGCGCCAGCAGCTTAACTAGCGGCGGGACCGGGGAGCTGTTTTTT. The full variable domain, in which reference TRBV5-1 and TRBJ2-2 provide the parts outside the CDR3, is KAGVTQTPRYLIKTRGQQVTLSCSPISGHRSVSWYQQTPGQGLQFLFEYFSETQRNKGNFPGRFSGRQFSNSRSEMNVSTLELGDSALYLCASSLTSGGTGELFFGEGSRLTVL.

The CDR3 DNA reads TGTGCCAGCAGCCAAGATCAGGGAATAGAGACCCAGTACTTC. Its translation is CASSQDQGIETQYF. The chain carries TRBV3-1 (or the pseudogene TRBV3-2) and TRBJ2-5, with D maybe TRBD1 (5 bases). Deletions cut 0 bases from V and 4 bases from J, with 9 bases between. This CDR3 spans 14 amino acids. Germline CDR1 is LGHDT and CDR2 is YNNKEL (reference sequence).

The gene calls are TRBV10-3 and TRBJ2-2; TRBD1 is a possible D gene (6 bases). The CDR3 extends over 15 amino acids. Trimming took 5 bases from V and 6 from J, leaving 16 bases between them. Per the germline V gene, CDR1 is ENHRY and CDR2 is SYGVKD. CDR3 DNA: TGTGCCATCAGTTATACAGGGAAGTCTTCCGGGGAGCTGTTTTTT. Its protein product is CAISYTGKSSGELFF.

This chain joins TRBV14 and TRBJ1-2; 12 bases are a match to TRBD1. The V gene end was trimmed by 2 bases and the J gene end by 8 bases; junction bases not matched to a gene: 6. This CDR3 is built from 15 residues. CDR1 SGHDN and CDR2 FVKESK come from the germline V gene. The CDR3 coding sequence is TGTGCCAGCAGCCAAACTTTCGGGACAGGGGGCGGCTACACCTTC. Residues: CASSQTFGTGGGYTF.

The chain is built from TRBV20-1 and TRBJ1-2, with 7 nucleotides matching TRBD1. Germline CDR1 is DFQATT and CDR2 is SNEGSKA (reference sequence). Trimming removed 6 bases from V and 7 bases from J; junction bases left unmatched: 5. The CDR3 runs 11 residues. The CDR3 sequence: CSAITGVGYTF. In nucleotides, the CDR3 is TGCAGTGCGATCACAGGGGTTGGCTACACCTTC.

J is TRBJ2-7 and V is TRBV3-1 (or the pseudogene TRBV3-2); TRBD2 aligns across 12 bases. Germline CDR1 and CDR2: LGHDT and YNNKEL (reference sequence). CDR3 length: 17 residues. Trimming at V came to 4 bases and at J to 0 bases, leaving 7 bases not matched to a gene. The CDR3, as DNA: TGTGCCAGCAGCCGGGCTTTGGGACTAGCGGGCTCCTACGAGCAGTACTTC. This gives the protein CASSRALGLAGSYEQYF.

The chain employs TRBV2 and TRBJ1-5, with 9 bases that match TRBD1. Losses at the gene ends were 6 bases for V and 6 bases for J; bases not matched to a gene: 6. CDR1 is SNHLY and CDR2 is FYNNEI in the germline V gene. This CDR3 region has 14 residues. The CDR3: CASRLGDRVQPQHF. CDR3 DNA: TGTGCCAGCAGACTAGGGGACAGGGTTCAGCCCCAGCATTTT.

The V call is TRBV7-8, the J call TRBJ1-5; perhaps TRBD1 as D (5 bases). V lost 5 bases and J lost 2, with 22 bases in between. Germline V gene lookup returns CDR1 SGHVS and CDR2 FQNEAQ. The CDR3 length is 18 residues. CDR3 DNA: TGTGCCAGCAGCCTCCTGGGGCAGGGTGGGGACGGCAATCAGCCCCAGCATTTT. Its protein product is CASSLLGQGGDGNQPQHF.

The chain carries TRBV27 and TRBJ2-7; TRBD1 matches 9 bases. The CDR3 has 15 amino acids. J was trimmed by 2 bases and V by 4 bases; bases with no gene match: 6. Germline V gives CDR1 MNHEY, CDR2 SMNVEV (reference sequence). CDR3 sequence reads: CASSSGTGPTYEQYF. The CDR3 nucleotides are TGTGCCAGCAGTTCAGGGACAGGGCCTACCTACGAGCAGTACTTC.

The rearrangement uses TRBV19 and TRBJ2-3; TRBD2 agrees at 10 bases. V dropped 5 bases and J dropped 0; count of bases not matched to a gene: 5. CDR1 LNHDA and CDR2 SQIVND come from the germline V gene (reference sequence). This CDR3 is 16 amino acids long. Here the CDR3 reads CASSVIAGGSTDTQYF. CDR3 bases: TGTGCCAGTAGTGTCATAGCGGGAGGTAGCACAGATACGCAGTATTTT.

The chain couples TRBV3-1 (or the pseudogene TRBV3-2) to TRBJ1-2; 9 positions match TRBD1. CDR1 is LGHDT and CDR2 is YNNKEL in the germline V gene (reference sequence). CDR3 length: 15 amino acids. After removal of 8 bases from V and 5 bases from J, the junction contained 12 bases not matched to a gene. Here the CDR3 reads CASSDRGIVGYGYTF. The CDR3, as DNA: TGTGCCAGCTCGGACAGGGGAATTGTTGGGTATGGCTACACCTTC.

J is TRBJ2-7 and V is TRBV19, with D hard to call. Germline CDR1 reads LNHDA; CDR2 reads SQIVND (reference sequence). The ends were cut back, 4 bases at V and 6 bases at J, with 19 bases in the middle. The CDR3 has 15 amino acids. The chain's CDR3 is CASSRTVRVPGEQYF. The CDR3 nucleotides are TGTGCCAGTAGTAGGACGGTTCGGGTCCCCGGCGAGCAGTACTTC.

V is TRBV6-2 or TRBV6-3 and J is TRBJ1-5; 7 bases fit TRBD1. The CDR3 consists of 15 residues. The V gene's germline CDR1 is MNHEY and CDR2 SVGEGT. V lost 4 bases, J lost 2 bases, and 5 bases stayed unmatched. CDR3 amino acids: CASSSIGTGNQPQHF. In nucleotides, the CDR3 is TGTGCCAGCAGTTCCATTGGGACAGGCAATCAGCCCCAGCATTTT.

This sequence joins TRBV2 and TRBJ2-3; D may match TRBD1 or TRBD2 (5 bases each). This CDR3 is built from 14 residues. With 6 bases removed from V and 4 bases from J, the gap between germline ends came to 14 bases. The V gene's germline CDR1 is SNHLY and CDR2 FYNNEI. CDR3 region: CASRPGRTPDTQYF. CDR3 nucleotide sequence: TGTGCCAGCAGGCCGGGGCGCACGCCAGATACGCAGTATTTT.

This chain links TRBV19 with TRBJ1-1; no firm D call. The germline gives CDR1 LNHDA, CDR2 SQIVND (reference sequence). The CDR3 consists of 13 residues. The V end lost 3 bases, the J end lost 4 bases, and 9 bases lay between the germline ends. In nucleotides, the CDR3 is TGTGCCAGTAGTATCCTTAGGGCCACTGAAGCTTTCTTT. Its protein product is CASSILRATEAFF.

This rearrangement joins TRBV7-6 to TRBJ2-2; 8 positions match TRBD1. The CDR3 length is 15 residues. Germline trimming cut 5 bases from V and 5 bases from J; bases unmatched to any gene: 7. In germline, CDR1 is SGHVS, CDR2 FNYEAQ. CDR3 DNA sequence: TGTGCCAGCAGCGACAGGGGTTTCGGGACCGGGGAGCTGTTTTTT. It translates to CASSDRGFGTGELFF.

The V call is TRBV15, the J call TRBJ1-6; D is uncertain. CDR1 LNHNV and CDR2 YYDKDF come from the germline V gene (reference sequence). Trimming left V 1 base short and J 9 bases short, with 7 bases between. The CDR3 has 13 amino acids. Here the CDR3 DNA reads TGTGCCACCAGCAGAGTTGGCAGTTCACCCCTCCACTTT. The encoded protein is CATSRVGSSPLHF.

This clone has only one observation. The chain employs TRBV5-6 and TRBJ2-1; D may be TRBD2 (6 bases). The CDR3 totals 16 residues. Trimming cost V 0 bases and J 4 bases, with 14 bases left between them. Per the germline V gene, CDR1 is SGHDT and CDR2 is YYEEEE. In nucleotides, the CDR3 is TGTGCCAGCAGCTTGGCGGAGAGGAGGGCTTACAATGAGCAGTTCTTC. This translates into CASSLAERRAYNEQFF.

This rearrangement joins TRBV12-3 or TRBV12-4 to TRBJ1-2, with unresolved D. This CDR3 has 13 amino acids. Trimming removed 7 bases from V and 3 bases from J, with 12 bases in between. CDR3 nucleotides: TGTGCCAGCACCAAACAGTCCCACTATGGCTACACCTTC. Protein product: CASTKQSHYGYTF.

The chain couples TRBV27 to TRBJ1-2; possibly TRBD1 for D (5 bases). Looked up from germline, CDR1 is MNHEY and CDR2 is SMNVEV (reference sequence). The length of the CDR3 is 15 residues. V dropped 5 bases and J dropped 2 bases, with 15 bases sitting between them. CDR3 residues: CASSITGTANYGYTF. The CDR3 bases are TGTGCCAGCAGTATAACAGGCACAGCGAACTATGGCTACACCTTC.